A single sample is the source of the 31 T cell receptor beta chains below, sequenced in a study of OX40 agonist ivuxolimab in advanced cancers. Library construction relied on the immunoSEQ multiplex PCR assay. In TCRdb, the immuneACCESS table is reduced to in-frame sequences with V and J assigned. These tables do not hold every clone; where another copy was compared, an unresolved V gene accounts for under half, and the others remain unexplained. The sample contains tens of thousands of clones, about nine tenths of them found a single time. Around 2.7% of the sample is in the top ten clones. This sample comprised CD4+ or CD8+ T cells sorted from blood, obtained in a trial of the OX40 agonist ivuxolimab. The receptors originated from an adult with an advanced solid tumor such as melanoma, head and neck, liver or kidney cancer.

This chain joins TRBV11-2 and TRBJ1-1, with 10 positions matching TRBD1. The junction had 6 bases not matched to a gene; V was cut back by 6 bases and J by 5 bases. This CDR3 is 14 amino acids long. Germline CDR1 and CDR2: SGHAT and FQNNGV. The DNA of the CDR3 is TGTGCCAGCAGACGACAGGGGGCCGGGACTGAAGCTTTCTTT. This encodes CASRRQGAGTEAFF.

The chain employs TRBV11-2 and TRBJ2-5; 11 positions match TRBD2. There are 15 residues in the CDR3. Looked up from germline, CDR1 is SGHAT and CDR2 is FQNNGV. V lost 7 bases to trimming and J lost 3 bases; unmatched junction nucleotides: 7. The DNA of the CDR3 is TGTGCCAGCAACCTAGGGACTAGCGGAAAAGAGACCCAGTACTTC. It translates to CASNLGTSGKETQYF.

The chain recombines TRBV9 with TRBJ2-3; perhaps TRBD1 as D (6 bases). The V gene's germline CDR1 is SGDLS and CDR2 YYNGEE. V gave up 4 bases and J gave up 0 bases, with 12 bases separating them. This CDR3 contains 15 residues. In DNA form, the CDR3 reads TGTGCCAGCAGCCCCCAGGGGCTAAGCACAGATACGCAGTATTTT. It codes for CASSPQGLSTDTQYF.

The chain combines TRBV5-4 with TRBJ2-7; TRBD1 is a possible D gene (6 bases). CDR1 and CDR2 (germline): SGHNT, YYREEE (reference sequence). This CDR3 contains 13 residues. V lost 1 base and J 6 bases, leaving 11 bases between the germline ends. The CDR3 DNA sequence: TGTGCCAGCAGCTTGCTCGTAGGGGGCGAGCAGTACTTC. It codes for CASSLLVGGEQYF.

This chain's CDR3 is CASSQQGARDTQYF. The DNA of the CDR3 is TGTGCCAGCAGTCAACAGGGGGCGCGAGATACGCAGTATTTT. This sequence joins TRBV11-3 and TRBJ2-3, with TRBD1 matching 9 bases. Germline V CDR1 and CDR2: SGHNT, YENEEA. Germline trimming cut 6 bases from V and 5 bases from J; bases unmatched to any gene: 6. The CDR3 loop spans 14 amino acids.

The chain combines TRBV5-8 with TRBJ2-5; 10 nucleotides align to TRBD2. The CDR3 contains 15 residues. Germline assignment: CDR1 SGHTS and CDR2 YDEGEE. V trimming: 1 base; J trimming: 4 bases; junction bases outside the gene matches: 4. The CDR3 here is CASSLQGLASETQYF. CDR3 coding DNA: TGTGCCAGCAGCTTGCAGGGACTAGCGTCAGAGACCCAGTACTTC.

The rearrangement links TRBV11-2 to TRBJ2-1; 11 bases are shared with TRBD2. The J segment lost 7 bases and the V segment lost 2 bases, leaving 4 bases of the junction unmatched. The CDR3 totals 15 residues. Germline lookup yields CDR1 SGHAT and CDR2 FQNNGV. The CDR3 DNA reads TGTGCCAGCAGCTTATCTAGCGGGGGGTTAAATGAGCAGTTCTTC. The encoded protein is CASSLSSGGLNEQFF.

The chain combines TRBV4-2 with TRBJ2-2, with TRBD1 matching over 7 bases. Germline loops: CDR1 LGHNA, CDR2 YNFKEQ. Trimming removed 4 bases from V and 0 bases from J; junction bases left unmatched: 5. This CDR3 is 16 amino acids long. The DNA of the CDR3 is TGTGCCAGCAGCCGCGCGCAGGGGGCGAACACCGGGGAGCTGTTTTTT. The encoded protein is CASSRAQGANTGELFF.

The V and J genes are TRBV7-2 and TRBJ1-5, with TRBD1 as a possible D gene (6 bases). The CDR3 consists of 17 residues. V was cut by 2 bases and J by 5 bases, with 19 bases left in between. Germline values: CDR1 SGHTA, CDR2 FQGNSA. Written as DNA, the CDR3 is TGTGCCAGCAGCTTAAAGGCTCGGCAGGGGCCCGATCAGCCCCAGCATTTT. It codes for CASSLKARQGPDQPQHF.

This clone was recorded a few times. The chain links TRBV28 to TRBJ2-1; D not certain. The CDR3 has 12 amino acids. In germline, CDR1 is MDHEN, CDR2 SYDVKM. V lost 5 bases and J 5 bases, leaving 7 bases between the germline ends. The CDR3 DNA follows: TGTGCCAGCAGTCTCCGGCACAATGAGCAGTTCTTC. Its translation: CASSLRHNEQFF.

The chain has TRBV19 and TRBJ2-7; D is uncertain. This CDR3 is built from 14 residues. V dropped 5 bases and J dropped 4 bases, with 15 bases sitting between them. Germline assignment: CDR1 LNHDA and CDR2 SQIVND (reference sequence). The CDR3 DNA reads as TGTGCCAGTAGTCAATCTCCCCTTACATACGAGCAGTACTTC. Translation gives CASSQSPLTYEQYF.

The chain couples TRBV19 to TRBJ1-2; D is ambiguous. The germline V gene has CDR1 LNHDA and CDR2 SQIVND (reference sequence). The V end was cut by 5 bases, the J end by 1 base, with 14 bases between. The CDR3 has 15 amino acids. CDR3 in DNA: TGTGCCAGTAGTGTTGACAACTACTTTAACTATGGCTACACCTTC. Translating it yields CASSVDNYFNYGYTF.

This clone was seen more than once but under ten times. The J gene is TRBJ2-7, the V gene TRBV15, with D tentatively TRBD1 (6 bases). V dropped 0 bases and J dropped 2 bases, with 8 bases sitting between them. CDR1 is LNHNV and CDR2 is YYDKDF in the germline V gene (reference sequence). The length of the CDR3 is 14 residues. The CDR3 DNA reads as TGTGCCACCAGCAGAGACAGGGGAGCCTACGAGCAGTACTTC. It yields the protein CATSRDRGAYEQYF.

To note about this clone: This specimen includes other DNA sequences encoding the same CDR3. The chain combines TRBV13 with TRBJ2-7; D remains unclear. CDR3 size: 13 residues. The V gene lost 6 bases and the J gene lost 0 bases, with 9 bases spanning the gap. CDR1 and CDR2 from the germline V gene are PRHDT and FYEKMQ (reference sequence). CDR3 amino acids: CASSLRLSYEQYF. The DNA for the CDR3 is TGTGCCAGCAGTTTACGGCTCTCCTACGAGCAGTACTTC.

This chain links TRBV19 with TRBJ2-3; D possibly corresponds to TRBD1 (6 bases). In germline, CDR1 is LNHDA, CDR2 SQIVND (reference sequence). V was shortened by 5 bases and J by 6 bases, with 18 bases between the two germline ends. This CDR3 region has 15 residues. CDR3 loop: CASSPTGLTGDTQYF. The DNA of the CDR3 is TGTGCCAGTAGTCCTACAGGGCTTACTGGGGATACGCAGTATTTT.

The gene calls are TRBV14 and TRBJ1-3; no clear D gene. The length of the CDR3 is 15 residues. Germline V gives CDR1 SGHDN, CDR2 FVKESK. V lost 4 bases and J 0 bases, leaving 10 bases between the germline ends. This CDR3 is CASSPPGNSGNTIYF. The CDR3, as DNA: TGTGCCAGCAGCCCCCCCGGAAACTCTGGAAACACCATATATTTT.

CDR3: CAWSKESYNEQFF. CDR3 nucleotide sequence: TGTGCCTGGAGTAAGGAGAGTTACAATGAGCAGTTCTTC. This chain connects TRBV30 to TRBJ2-1; D unclear. Germline V gene data show CDR1 as GTSNPN and CDR2 as SVGIG (reference sequence). V gave up 2 bases and J gave up 4 bases, with 9 bases separating them. CDR3 size: 13 residues.

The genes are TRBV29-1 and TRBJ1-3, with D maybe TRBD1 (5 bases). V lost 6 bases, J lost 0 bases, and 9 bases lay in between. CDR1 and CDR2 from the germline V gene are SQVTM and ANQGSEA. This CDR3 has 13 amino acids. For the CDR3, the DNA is TGCAGCGTGCAGGGCCACTCTGGAAACACCATATATTTT. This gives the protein CSVQGHSGNTIYF.

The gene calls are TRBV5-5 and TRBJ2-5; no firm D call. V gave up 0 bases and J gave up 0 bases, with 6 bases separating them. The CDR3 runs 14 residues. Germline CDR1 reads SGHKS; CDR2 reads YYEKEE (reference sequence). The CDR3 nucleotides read TGTGCCAGCAGCTTGGCACAGAACCAAGAGACCCAGTACTTC. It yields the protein CASSLAQNQETQYF.

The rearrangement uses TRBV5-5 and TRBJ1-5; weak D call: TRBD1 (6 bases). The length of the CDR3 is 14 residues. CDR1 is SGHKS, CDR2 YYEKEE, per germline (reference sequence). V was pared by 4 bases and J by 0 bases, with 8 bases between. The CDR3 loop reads CASSLGGSNQPQHF. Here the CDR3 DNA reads TGTGCCAGCAGCCTAGGGGGTAGCAATCAGCCCCAGCATTTT. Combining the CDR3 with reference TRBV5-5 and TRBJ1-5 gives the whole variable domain DAGVTQSPTHLIKTRGQQVTLRCSPISGHKSVSWYQQVLGQGPQFIFQYYEKEERGRGNFPDRFSARQFPNYSSELNVNALLLGDSALYLCASSLGGSNQPQHFGDGTRLSIL.

CDR3 in amino acids: CASSLQANTEAFF. The CDR3 DNA follows: TGTGCCAGCAGCTTACAAGCTAACACTGAAGCTTTCTTT. The chain uses TRBV7-3 and TRBJ1-1; D is ambiguous. CDR1 and CDR2 from the germline V gene are SGHTA and FQGTGA. V was shortened by 2 bases and J by 2 bases, with 6 bases between the two germline ends. The CDR3 has 13 amino acids.

The CDR3 region has the DNA TGTGCCACCAACTCGGGGACAGATATGCTTGGTGAAGCTTTCTTT. This codes for CATNSGTDMLGEAFF. V is TRBV15 and J is TRBJ1-1; 7 nucleotides agree with TRBD1. The CDR3 spans 15 residues. Germline V CDR1 and CDR2: LNHNV, YYDKDF (reference sequence). V trimming: 7 bases; J trimming: 7 bases; junction bases outside the gene matches: 15. Together with reference TRBV15 and TRBJ1-1, the CDR3 gives the full variable domain: DAMVIQNPRYQVTQFGKPVTLSCSQTLNHNVMYWYQQKSSQAPKLLFHYYDKDFNNEADTPDNFQSRRPNTSFCFLDIRSPGLGDTAMYLCATNSGTDMLGEAFFGQGTRLTVV.

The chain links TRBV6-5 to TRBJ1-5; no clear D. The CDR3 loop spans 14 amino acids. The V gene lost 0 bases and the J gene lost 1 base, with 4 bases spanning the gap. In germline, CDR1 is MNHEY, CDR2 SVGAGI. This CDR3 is CASSYSSSNQPQHF. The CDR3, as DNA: TGTGCCAGCAGTTACTCATCCAGCAATCAGCCCCAGCATTTT.

CDR3 DNA: TGCGCCAGCAGCCCGAACGGGGGGGGACTTAATGAAAAACTGTTTTTT. This translates into CASSPNGGGLNEKLFF. This chain uses TRBV5-1 with TRBJ1-4; D perhaps matches TRBD1 (5 bases). Germline loops: CDR1 SGHRS, CDR2 YFSETQ. Deletions cut 4 bases from V and 4 bases from J, with 17 bases between. The CDR3 covers 16 residues.

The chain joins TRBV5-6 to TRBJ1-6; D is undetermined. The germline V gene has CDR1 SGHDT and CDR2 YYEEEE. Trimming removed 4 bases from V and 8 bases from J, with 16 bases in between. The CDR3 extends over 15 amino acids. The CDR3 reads CASSLGSARYSPLHF. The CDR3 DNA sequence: TGTGCCAGCAGCCTCGGCTCGGCCCGATATTCACCCCTCCACTTT.

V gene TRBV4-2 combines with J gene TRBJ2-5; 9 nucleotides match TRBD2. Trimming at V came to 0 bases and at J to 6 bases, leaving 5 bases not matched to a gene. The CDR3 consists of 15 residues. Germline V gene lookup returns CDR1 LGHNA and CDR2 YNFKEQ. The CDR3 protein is CASSQELAGAQTQYF. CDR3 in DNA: TGTGCCAGCAGCCAAGAACTAGCGGGTGCGCAGACCCAGTACTTC.

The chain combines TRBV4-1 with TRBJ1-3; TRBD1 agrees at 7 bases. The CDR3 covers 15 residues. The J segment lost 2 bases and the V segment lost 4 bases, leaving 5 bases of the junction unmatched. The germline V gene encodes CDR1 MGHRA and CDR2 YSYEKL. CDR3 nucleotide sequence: TGCGCCAGCAGCCTGGGGGGACAGACTGGAAACACCATATATTTT. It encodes CASSLGGQTGNTIYF.

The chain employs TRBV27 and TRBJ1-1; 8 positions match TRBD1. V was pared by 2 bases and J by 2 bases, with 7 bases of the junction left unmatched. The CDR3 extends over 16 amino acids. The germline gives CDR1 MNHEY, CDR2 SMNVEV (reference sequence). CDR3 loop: CASSLRQGARNTEAFF. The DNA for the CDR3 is TGTGCCAGCAGTTTACGGCAGGGGGCGCGTAACACTGAAGCTTTCTTT.

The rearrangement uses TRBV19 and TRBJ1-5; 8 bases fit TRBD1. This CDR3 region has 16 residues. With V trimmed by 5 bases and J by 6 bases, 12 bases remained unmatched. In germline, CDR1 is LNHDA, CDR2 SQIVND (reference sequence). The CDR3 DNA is TGTGCCAGTAGTTCAGGACAGGGAAAGGGTAGTCAGCCCCAGCATTTT. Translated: CASSSGQGKGSQPQHF.

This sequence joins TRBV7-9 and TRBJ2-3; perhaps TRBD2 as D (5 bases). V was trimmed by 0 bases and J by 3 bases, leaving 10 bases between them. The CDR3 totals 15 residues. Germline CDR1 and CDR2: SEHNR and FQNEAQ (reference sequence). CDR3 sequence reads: CASSLAGVKTDTQYF. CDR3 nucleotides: TGTGCCAGCAGCTTAGCGGGAGTTAAAACAGATACGCAGTATTTT.

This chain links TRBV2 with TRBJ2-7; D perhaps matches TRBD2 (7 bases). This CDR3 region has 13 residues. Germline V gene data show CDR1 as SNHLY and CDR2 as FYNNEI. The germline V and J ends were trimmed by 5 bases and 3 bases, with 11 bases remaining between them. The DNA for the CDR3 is TGTGCCAGCAGTCGCGGGGGCAACTACGAGCAGTACTTC. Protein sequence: CASSRGGNYEQYF.